Included here is one TCR beta chain sequence, with context. Authors' data handling: For nucleated cells, counts were estimated from reference gene primer amplification. TCRdb keeps only in-frame clones here, not all; method: immunoSEQ multiplex PCR. From that table come the V and J calls and clone size; the DNA was used to work out D and trimming. This sample carries 69,000 or so clones, roughly 90% of them seen once, and the ten largest clones take about 4.9%. This entry belongs to a study of blood T cell repertoires in COVID-19. Study-wide background: From the United States, Italy and Spain came samples of acute and convalescent COVID-19. Sample material is recorded as cDNA or gDNA derived from T cells, B-cell-depleted T cells, or PBMCs.

V gave up 3 bases and J gave up 0 bases, with 12 bases separating them. The CDR3 contains 15 residues. Germline assignment: CDR1 SGDLS and CDR2 YYNGEE. The material sequenced was peripheral blood. This clonotype was obtained from a man aged 45-60 years with acute or convalescent COVID-19. The V call is TRBV9, the J call TRBJ1-1, with unresolved D. Here the CDR3 reads CASSGGLVMNTEAFF. DNA for the CDR3: TGTGCCAGCAGCGGAGGACTCGTGATGAACACTGAAGCTTTCTTT.